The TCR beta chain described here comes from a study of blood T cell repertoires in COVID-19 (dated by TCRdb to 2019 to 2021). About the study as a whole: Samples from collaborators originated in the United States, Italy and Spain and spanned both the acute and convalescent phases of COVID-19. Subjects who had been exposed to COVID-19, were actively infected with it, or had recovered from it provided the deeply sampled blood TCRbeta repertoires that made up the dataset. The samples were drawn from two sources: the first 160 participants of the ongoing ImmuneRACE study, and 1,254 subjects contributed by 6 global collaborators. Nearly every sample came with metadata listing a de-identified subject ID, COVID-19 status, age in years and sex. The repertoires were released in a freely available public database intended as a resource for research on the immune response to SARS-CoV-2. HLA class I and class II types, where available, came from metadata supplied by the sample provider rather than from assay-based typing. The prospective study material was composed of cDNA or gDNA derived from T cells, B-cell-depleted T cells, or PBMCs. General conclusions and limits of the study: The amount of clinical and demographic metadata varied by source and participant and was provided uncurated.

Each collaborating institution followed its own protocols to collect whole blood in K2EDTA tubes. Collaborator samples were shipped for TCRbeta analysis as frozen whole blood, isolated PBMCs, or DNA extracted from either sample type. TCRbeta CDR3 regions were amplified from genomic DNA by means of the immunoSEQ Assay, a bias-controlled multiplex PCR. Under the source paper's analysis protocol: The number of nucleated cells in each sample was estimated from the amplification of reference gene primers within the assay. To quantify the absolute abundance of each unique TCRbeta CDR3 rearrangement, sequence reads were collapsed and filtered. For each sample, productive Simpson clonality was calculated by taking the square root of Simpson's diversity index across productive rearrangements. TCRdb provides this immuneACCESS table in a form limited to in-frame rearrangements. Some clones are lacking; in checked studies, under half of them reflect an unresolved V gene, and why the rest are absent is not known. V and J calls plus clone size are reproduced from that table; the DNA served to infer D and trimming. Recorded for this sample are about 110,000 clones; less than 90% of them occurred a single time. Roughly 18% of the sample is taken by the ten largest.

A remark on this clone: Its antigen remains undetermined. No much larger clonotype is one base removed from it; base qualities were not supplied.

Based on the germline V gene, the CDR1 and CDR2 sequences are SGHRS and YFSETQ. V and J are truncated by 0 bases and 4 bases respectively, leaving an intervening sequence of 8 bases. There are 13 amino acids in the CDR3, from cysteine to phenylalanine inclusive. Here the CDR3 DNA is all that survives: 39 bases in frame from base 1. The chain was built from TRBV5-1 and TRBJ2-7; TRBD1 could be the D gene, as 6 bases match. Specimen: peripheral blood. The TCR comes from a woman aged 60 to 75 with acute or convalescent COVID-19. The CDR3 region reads CASSLGQDYEQYF. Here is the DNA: TGCGCCAGCAGCTTGGGACAGGATTACGAGCAGTACTTC. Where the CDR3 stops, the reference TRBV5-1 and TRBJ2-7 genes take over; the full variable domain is KAGVTQTPRYLIKTRGQQVTLSCSPISGHRSVSWYQQTPGQGLQFLFEYFSETQRNKGNFPGRFSGRQFSNSRSEMNVSTLELGDSALYLCASSLGQDYEQYFGPGTRLTVT.